These 32 T cell receptor beta chains share one sample of origin, sequenced in a study of blood T cell repertoires in COVID-19. The repertoire was sequenced with immunoSEQ multiplex PCR; TCRdb's copy has only in-frame clones and lacks some. The sample records around 230,000 clones, approximately 85% being singletons. Sequenced material: peripheral blood. The origin of the receptors is a man aged 50 to 59 with COVID-19, enrolled during active disease.

This sequence joins TRBV9 and TRBJ2-7, with TRBD1 matching over 11 bases. J gave up 2 bases and V 6 bases, and 4 bases lay outside the gene matches. CDR1 and CDR2 from the germline V gene are SGDLS and YYNGEE. CDR3 length: 14 residues. The CDR3 region has the DNA TGTGCCAGCAACCCGGGACAGGGGGCCTACGAGCAGTACTTC. Translating gives CASNPGQGAYEQYF.

The sample holds one count of this clone. J is TRBJ2-4 and V is TRBV6-6; D possibly corresponds to TRBD1 (5 bases). The CDR3 spans 12 residues. Germline V gives CDR1 MNHNY, CDR2 SVGAGI (reference sequence). Trimming took off 4 bases at V and 8 bases at J, with 9 bases between the two ends. In nucleotides, the CDR3 is TGTGCCAGCAGTTCATCAGGGTACATTCAGTACTTC. Its translation is CASSSSGYIQYF.

The chain recombines TRBV7-2 with TRBJ1-2; TRBD1 agrees at 8 bases. J was trimmed by 2 bases and V by 1 base; bases with no gene match: 3. This CDR3 is built from 15 residues. Germline V gene lookup returns CDR1 SGHTA and CDR2 FQGNSA. The CDR3 DNA reads TGTGCCAGCAGCTTAGTGCAGGGGGCAAACTATGGCTACACCTTC. Protein: CASSLVQGANYGYTF.

This chain links TRBV27 with TRBJ2-3, with 7 nucleotides matching TRBD2. Germline CDR1 is MNHEY and CDR2 is SMNVEV (reference sequence). The CDR3 is made up of 15 amino acids. The V and J ends lost 6 bases and 1 base, in that order; junction bases with no gene match: 7. CDR3 sequence (DNA): TGTGCCAGCAGCCCCTGGGCGGGGGGCACAGATACGCAGTATTTT. Translating gives CASSPWAGGTDTQYF.

Comments on this clone: The junction departs from germline at one end; a sequencing error may be responsible. The chain carries TRBV7-9 and TRBJ2-5; D is perhaps TRBD1 (6 bases). The CDR3 is 16 amino acids. The germline CDR1 and CDR2 sequences are SEHNR and FQNEAQ (reference sequence). Written as DNA, the CDR3 is TGTGCCAGTAGCTTAGGCAGGGGAAGGTACCAAGAGACCCAGTACTTC. It is translated as CASSLGRGRYQETQYF.

V and J are TRBV19 and TRBJ1-4, with D tentatively TRBD1 (6 bases). The CDR3 has 13 residues. The germline CDR1 and CDR2 sequences are LNHDA and SQIVND (reference sequence). Deletions cut 3 bases from V and 8 bases from J, with 10 bases between. The CDR3 DNA reads as TGTGCCAGTAGTATGCAGGGGTACGAAAAACTGTTTTTT. Its translation is CASSMQGYEKLFF.

DNA for the CDR3: TGTGCCAGCAGCCCCAAGACTATCCCCTCCTACAATGAGCAGTTCTTC. It is translated as CASSPKTIPSYNEQFF. The J gene is TRBJ2-1, the V gene TRBV7-9; D possibly corresponds to TRBD2 (5 bases). Germline loops: CDR1 SEHNR, CDR2 FQNEAQ (reference sequence). The CDR3 is 16 residues long. The V end lost 5 bases, the J end lost 0 bases, and 14 bases lay between the germline ends.

The chain employs TRBV24-1 and TRBJ1-5; D not resolved. Trimming removed 5 bases from V and 6 bases from J, with 10 bases in between. CDR1 and CDR2 from the germline V gene are KGHDR and SFDVKD. The CDR3 has 13 amino acids. CDR3 region: CATSGRGSQPQHF. The CDR3 DNA reads as TGTGCCACCAGTGGTCGGGGTAGTCAGCCCCAGCATTTT.

As to this clone: Other DNA variants within this sample encode the same CDR3. The rearrangement uses TRBV6-5 and TRBJ1-1, with 8 bases aligning to TRBD1. Germline-derived CDR1 and CDR2 are MNHEY and SVGAGI. The CDR3 has 14 residues. J lost 5 bases, V lost 3 bases, and 5 bases had no gene match. CDR3 nucleotides: TGTGCCAGCAGTTATGGACAGGGTGGAACTGAAGCTTTCTTT. It translates to CASSYGQGGTEAFF.

The CDR3 region is CASTYVGGGALGYTF. The DNA for the CDR3 is TGTGCCAGCACCTACGTGGGGGGGGGCGCCCTTGGCTACACCTTC. The gene calls are TRBV6-5 and TRBJ1-2; the D gene is possibly TRBD1 (6 bases). Looked up from germline, CDR1 is MNHEY and CDR2 is SVGAGI. CDR3 length equals 15 residues. Trimming shortened V by 7 bases and J by 7 bases, and 22 bases separated the two germline ends.

This chain links TRBV12-3 or TRBV12-4 with TRBJ2-4; no clear D gene. The CDR3 spans 13 residues. Deletions cut 5 bases from V and 0 bases from J, with 5 bases between. This chain's CDR3 is CASSRGAKNIQYF. CDR3 in DNA: TGTGCCAGCAGTCGCGGAGCCAAAAACATTCAGTACTTC.

The chain has TRBV30 and TRBJ2-5, with 7 bases that match TRBD2. This CDR3 contains 14 residues. Germline assignment: CDR1 GTSNPN and CDR2 SVGIG (reference sequence). After removal of 0 bases from V and 5 bases from J, the junction contained 6 bases not matched to a gene. CDR3 protein: CAWSVGGGRETQYF. The CDR3 bases are TGTGCCTGGAGTGTTGGGGGGGGTCGGGAGACCCAGTACTTC.

The table lists this clone with a few counts. This sequence joins TRBV19 and TRBJ1-5; D uncertain. Germline loops: CDR1 LNHDA, CDR2 SQIVND (reference sequence). The CDR3 is made up of 12 amino acids. The V end was cut by 6 bases, the J end by 2 bases, with 5 bases between. For the CDR3, the DNA is TGTGCCAGTAGGCTAGGCAATCAGCCCCAGCATTTT. Its protein is CASRLGNQPQHF.

The sample holds a few counts of this clone. The gene calls are TRBV2 and TRBJ1-1; 9 bases map to TRBD1. From germline, CDR1 is SNHLY and CDR2 FYNNEI. The CDR3 extends over 16 amino acids. Trimming at V came to 5 bases and at J to 3 bases, leaving 10 bases not matched to a gene. The CDR3 DNA reads as TGTGCCAGCAGTAAGGACAGGGGAAATCTGGACACTGAAGCTTTCTTT. Its protein is CASSKDRGNLDTEAFF.

This chain joins TRBV5-1 and TRBJ2-3; D is perhaps TRBD1 (5 bases). This CDR3 comprises 14 residues. Trimming took off 0 bases at V and 8 bases at J, with 13 bases between the two ends. Germline lookup yields CDR1 SGHRS and CDR2 YFSETQ. CDR3 nucleotide sequence: TGCGCCAGCAGCTTGGTACCGACCCAGGGTACGCAGTATTTT. Its translation is CASSLVPTQGTQYF.

The V and J genes are TRBV10-3 and TRBJ1-1; D is unresolved. Trimming removed 2 bases at V and 4 bases at J, with 11 bases between. The CDR3 extends over 14 amino acids. Germline V lookup: CDR1 ENHRY, CDR2 SYGVKD. CDR3 region: CAISERREGTEAFF. The CDR3 coding sequence is TGTGCCATCAGTGAGAGGCGGGAGGGCACTGAAGCTTTCTTT.

The chain employs TRBV11-3 and TRBJ1-6; the D gene is possibly TRBD1 (6 bases). CDR3 length: 13 residues. The ends were cut back, 4 bases at V and 8 bases at J, with 9 bases in the middle. The germline gives CDR1 SGHNT, CDR2 YENEEA. The CDR3 bases are TGTGCCAGCAGCTCGGACAGAGATTCACCCCTCCACTTT. Protein: CASSSDRDSPLHF.

V is TRBV21-1 and J is TRBJ1-2. TRBV21-1 is a listed pseudogene. This CDR3 contains 14 residues. The CDR3 loop is CASSLSGTLGGYTF. DNA for the CDR3: TGTGCCAGCAGCCTTAGCGGGACTTTGGGAGGCTACACCTTC.

The V call is TRBV29-1, the J call TRBJ1-1; 7 bases line up with TRBD1. V shed 7 bases and J 1 base; nucleotides not matched to a gene: 9. Looked up from germline, CDR1 is SQVTM and CDR2 is ANQGSEA. The CDR3 is made up of 14 amino acids. This chain's CDR3 is CSGKPGTANTEAFF. The CDR3 bases are TGCAGCGGGAAACCCGGGACAGCGAACACTGAAGCTTTCTTT.

The rearrangement uses TRBV6-5 and TRBJ2-7; no clear D gene. The CDR3 runs to 14 residues. V gave up 5 bases and J gave up 3 bases, with 14 bases separating them. The V gene's germline CDR1 is MNHEY and CDR2 SVGAGI. As DNA, the CDR3 is TGTGCCAGCAGTAGCCTTTTTTCAGGCTACGAGCAGTACTTC. It encodes CASSSLFSGYEQYF.

This clone was seen a few times. The chain has TRBV9 and TRBJ2-1; a possible D gene is TRBD1 (5 bases). Germline CDR1 SGDLS, CDR2 YYNGEE. Trimming removed 0 bases at V and 3 bases at J, with 7 bases between. The CDR3 runs to 14 residues. The CDR3 nucleotides read TGTGCCAGCAGCGTAGGCGGACACTACAATGAGCAGTTCTTC. It encodes CASSVGGHYNEQFF.

The CDR3 spells CASRLLNQPQHF. As DNA, the CDR3 is TGTGCCAGCAGGCTACTTAATCAGCCCCAGCATTTT. The V gene is TRBV28, the J gene TRBJ1-5, with no clear D. This CDR3 has 12 residues. Per germline, CDR1 MDHEN and CDR2 SYDVKM. With 6 bases removed from V and 4 bases from J, the gap between germline ends came to 7 bases.

The chain carries TRBV28 and TRBJ1-2; no clear D. Per the germline V gene, CDR1 is MDHEN and CDR2 is SYDVKM. This CDR3 has 13 amino acids. Between the trimmed V and J ends, which lost 5 bases and 3 bases, there was a span of 10 bases. CDR3 in amino acids: CASSPSGDYGYTF. As DNA, the CDR3 is TGTGCCAGCAGTCCCTCGGGTGACTATGGCTACACCTTC.

J is TRBJ1-6 and V is TRBV11-2; D is perhaps TRBD1 (6 bases). Germline CDR1 SGHAT, CDR2 FQNNGV. Trimming cost V 0 bases and J 3 bases, with 6 bases left between them. The CDR3 consists of 15 residues. The CDR3 spells CASSLETGYNSPLHF. CDR3 nucleotide sequence: TGTGCCAGCAGCTTAGAGACAGGCTATAATTCACCCCTCCACTTT.

This clone came up once. The genes are TRBV30 and TRBJ1-4; D is unresolved. The germline CDR1 and CDR2 sequences are GTSNPN and SVGIG (reference sequence). The CDR3 loop spans 13 amino acids. The V end was cut by 0 bases, the J end by 4 bases, with 6 bases between. CDR3 region: CAWSVYSNEKLFF. In DNA, the CDR3 is TGTGCCTGGAGTGTGTACAGTAATGAAAAACTGTTTTTT.

This clone was observed a handful of times. The CDR3 DNA reads as TGTGCCAGCAGGCCGGGACTAGCGGGGTATCAGTCCTACGAGCAGTACTTC. Translated, it gives CASRPGLAGYQSYEQYF. The chain employs TRBV28 and TRBJ2-7; TRBD2 matches at 13 bases. Germline V CDR1 and CDR2: MDHEN, SYDVKM. The CDR3 spans 17 residues. V was clipped by 6 bases and J by 1 base; unmatched bases: 9.

This clone was detected a few times. V is TRBV2 and J is TRBJ2-1; 13 nucleotides agree with TRBD2. The ends lost 6 bases at V and 6 bases at J; junction bases unmatched: 5. Germline V gives CDR1 SNHLY, CDR2 FYNNEI. The CDR3 runs 15 residues. CDR3: CASSARLAGGNEQFF. Here the CDR3 DNA reads TGTGCCAGCAGCGCCAGACTAGCGGGGGGCAATGAGCAGTTCTTC.

The rearrangement uses TRBV11-2 and TRBJ1-2, with D uncertain. The CDR3 is 13 residues long. Germline-derived CDR1 and CDR2 are SGHAT and FQNNGV. The germline V and J ends were trimmed by 1 base and 2 bases, with 5 bases remaining between them. CDR3 nucleotides: TGTGCCAGCAGCTTAGGCAGGAACTATGGCTACACCTTC. This encodes CASSLGRNYGYTF.

In this sample, this clone turned up a few times. The chain carries TRBV28 and TRBJ2-5; 10 nucleotides align to TRBD2. Germline V gene lookup returns CDR1 MDHEN and CDR2 SYDVKM. The CDR3 extends over 16 amino acids. V shed 5 bases and J 5 bases; nucleotides not matched to a gene: 11. In nucleotides, the CDR3 is TGTGCCAGCAGTCCCGCCTCTAGCGGGGGTATGGAGACCCAGTACTTC. Its protein product is CASSPASSGGMETQYF.

The chain combines TRBV5-4 with TRBJ2-5; a possible D gene is TRBD1 (6 bases). CDR1 and CDR2 (germline): SGHNT, YYREEE (reference sequence). V was shortened by 2 bases and J by 5 bases, with 13 bases between the two germline ends. The CDR3 runs 14 residues. CDR3 sequence: CASSFLGARETQYF. The CDR3 nucleotides read TGTGCCAGCAGCTTTTTGGGGGCGAGGGAGACCCAGTACTTC.

The chain has TRBV15 and TRBJ2-1; perhaps TRBD2 as D (6 bases). Germline CDR1 is LNHNV and CDR2 is YYDKDF (reference sequence). V shed 6 bases and J shed 5 bases, with 14 bases lying between them. This CDR3 is built from 14 residues. CDR3 in DNA: TGTGCCACCAGGGAGGGGCTAGCAAACAATGAGCAGTTCTTC. This sequence encodes CATREGLANNEQFF.

This CDR3 reads CASRPGNTGELFF. The CDR3 DNA sequence: TGTGCCAGTAGACCGGGAAACACCGGGGAGCTGTTTTTT. This sequence joins TRBV19 and TRBJ2-2; possibly TRBD2 for D (5 bases). This CDR3 comprises 13 residues. Germline CDR1 reads LNHDA; CDR2 reads SQIVND (reference sequence). Trimming removed 6 bases at V and 2 bases at J, with 7 bases between.